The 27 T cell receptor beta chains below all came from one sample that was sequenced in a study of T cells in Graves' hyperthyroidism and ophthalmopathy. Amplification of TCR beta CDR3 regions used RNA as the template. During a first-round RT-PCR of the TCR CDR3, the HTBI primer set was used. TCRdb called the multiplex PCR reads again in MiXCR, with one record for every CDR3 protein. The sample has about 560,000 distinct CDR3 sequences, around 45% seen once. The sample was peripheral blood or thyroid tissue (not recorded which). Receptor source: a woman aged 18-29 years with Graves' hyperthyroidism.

The CDR3 region is CSARDPDDTEAFF. The DNA for the CDR3 is TGCAGTGCTAGAGATCCCGACGACACTGAAGCTTTCTTT. J is TRBJ1-1 and V is TRBV20-1; D unclear. Per the germline V gene, CDR1 is DFQATT and CDR2 is SNEGSKA (reference sequence). Trimming stripped 0 bases from V and 3 bases from J, with 8 bases between. This CDR3 contains 13 residues.

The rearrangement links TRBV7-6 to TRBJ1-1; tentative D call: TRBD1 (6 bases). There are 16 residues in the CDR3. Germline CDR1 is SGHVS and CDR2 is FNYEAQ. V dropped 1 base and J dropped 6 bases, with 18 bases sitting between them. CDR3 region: CASSLEGSRGYPEAFF. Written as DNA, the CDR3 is TGTGCCAGCAGCTTAGAAGGTTCAAGGGGGTACCCTGAAGCTTTCTTT.

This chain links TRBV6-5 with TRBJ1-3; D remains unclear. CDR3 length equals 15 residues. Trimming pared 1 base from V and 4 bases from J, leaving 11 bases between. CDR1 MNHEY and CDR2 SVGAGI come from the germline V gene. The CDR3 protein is CASSYFGGNGNTIYF. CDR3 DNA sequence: TGTGCCAGCAGTTACTTTGGAGGGAACGGAAACACCATATATTTT.

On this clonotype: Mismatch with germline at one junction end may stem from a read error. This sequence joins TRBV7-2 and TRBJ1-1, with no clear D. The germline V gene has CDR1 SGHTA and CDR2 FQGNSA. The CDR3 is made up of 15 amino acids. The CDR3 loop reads CASSSLGLRNTEAFF. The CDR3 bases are TGCGCCAGCAGCTCACTGGGATTGAGGAACACTGAAGCTTTCTTT.

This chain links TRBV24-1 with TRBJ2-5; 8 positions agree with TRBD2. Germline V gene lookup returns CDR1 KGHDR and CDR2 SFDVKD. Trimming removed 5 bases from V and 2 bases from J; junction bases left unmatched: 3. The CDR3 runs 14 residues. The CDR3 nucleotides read TGTGCCACCAGTGCCCGCGGGGGGCAAGAGACCCAGTACTTC. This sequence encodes CATSARGGQETQYF.

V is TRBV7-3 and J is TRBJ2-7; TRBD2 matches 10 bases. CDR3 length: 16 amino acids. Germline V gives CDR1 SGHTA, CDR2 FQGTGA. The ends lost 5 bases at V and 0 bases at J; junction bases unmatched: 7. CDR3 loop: CASSQGLADYSYEQYF. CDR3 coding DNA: TGTGCCAGCAGCCAAGGACTAGCGGATTACTCCTACGAGCAGTACTTC.

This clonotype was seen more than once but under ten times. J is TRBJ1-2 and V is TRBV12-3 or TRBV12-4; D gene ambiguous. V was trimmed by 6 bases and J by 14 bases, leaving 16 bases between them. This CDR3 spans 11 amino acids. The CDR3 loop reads CASSYFKGETF. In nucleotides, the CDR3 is TGTGCCAGCAGCTACTTTAAGGGTGAAACCTTC.

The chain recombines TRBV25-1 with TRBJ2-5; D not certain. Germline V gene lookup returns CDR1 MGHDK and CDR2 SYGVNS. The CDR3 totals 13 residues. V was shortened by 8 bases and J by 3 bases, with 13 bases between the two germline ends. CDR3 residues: CASVVDREETQYF. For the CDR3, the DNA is TGTGCCAGCGTTGTTGATAGGGAAGAGACCCAGTACTTC.

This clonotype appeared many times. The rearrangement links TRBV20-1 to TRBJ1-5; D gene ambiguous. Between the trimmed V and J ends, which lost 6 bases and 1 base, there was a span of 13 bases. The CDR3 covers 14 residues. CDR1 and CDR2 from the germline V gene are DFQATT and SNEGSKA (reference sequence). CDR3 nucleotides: TGCAGTGCCGAAAGGCGGGCGAGCAATCAGCCCCAGCATTTT. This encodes CSAERRASNQPQHF.

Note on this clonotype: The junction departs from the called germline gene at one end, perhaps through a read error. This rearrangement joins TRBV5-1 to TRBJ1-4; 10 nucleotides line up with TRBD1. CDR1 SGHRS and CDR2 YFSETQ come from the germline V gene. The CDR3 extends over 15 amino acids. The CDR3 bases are TGCGCCGGCAGCGGGACCGGGACAGGGGCTGAAAAACTGTTTTTT. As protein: CAGSGTGTGAEKLFF.

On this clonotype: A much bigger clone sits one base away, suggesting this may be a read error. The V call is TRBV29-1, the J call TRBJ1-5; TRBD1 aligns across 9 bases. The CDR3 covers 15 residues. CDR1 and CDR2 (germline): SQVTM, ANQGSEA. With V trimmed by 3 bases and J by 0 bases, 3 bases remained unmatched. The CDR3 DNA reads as TGCAGCGTTGAGCGGACAGGGGATAGCAATCAGCCCCAGCATTTT. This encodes CSVERTGDSNQPQHF.

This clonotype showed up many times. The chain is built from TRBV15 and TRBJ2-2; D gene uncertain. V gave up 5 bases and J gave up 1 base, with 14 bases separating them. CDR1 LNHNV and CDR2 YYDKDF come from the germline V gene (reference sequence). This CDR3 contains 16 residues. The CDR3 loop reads CATSRRVLENTGELFF. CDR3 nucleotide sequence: TGTGCCACCAGCCGCCGTGTACTCGAGAACACCGGGGAGCTGTTTTTT.

The CDR3 sequence: CATSTGGTASTEAFF. The DNA of the CDR3 is TGTGCCACCAGCACTGGCGGGACGGCCTCCACTGAAGCTTTCTTT. V usage is TRBV15 and J usage is TRBJ1-1; possibly TRBD1 for D (5 bases). From germline, CDR1 is LNHNV and CDR2 YYDKDF (reference sequence). CDR3 length equals 15 residues. V was shortened by 4 bases and J by 4 bases, with 16 bases between the two germline ends.

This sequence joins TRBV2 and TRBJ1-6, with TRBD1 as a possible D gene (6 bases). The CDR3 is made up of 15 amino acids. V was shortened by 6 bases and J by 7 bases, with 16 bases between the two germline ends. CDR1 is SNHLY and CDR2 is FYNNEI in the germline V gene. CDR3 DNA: TGTGCCAGCAGGGCCGACGACAGGTGGAATTCACCCCTCCACTTT. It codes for CASRADDRWNSPLHF.

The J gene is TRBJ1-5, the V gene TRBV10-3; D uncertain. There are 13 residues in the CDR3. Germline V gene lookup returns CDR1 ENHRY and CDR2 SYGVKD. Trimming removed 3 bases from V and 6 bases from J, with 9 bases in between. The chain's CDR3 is CAISEAWSQPQHF. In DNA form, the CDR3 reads TGTGCCATCAGTGAAGCGTGGAGTCAGCCCCAGCATTTT.

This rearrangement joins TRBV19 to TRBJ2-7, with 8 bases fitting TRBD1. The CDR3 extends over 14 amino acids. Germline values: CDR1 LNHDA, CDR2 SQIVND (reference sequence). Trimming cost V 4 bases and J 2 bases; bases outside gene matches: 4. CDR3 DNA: TGTGCCAGTAGTAGGACAGGGATTACCTACGAGCAGTACTTC. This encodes CASSRTGITYEQYF.

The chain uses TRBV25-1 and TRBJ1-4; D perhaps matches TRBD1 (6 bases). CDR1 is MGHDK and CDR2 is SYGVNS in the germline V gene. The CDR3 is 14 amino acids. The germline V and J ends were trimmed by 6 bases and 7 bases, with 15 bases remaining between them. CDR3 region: CASSPSRGSEKLFF. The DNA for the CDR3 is TGTGCCAGCAGCCCTTCCAGGGGAAGTGAAAAACTGTTTTTT. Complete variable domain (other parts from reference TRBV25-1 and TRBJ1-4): EADIYQTPRYLVIGTGKKITLECSQTMGHDKMYWYQQDPGMELHLIHYSYGVNSTEKGDLSSESTVSRIRTEHFPLTLESARPSHTSQYLCASSPSRGSEKLFFGSGTQLSVL.

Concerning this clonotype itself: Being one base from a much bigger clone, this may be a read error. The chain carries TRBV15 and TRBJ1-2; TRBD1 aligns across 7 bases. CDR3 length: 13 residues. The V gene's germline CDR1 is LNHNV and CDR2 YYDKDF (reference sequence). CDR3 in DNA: TGTACCACCAGCAGAGAAGGGGGCGATGGCTACACCTTC. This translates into CTTSREGGDGYTF. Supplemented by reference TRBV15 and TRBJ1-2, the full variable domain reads DAMVIQNPRYQVTQFGKPVTLSCSQTLNHNVMYWYQQKSSQAPKLLFHYYDKDFNNEADTPDNFQSRRPNTSFCFLDIRSPGLGDTAMYLCTTSREGGDGYTFGSGTRLTVV.

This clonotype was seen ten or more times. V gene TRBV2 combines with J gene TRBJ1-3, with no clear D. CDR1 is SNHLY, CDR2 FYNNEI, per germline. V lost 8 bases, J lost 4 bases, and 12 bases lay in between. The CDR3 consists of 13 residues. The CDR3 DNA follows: TGTGCCAGCGTCCGGGAATCCGGAAACACCATATATTTT. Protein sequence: CASVRESGNTIYF.

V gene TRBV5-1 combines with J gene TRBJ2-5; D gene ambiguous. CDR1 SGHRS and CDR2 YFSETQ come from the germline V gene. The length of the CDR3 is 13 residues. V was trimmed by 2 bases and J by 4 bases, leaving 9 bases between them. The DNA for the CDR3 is TGCGCCAGCAGCTTACAAAACACAGAGACCCAGTACTTC. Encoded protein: CASSLQNTETQYF.

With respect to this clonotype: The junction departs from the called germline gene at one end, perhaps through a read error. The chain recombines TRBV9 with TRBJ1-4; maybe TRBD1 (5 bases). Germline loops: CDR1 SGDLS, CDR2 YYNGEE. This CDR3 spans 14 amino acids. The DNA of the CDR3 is TGTGCCACCAGCCCTAGGGGCAAAAATGAAAAACTGTTTTTT. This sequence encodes CATSPRGKNEKLFF.

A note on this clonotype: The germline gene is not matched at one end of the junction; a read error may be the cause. Here the CDR3 DNA reads TGCGCCAGCAGCCAAGATGAGGGGGTGGATGAAAAACTGTTTTTT. Translation: CASSQDEGVDEKLFF. The J gene is TRBJ1-4, the V gene TRBV7-9; D may be TRBD1 (6 bases). The CDR3 runs 15 residues. Germline V lookup: CDR1 SEHNR, CDR2 FQNEAQ (reference sequence).

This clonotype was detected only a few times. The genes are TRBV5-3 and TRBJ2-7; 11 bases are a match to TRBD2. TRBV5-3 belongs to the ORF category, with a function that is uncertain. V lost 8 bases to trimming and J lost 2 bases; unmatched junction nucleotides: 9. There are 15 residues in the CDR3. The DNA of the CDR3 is TGTGCCAGCAACCAACTAGCGGGAGAGACCTACGAGCAGTACTTC. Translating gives CASNQLAGETYEQYF.

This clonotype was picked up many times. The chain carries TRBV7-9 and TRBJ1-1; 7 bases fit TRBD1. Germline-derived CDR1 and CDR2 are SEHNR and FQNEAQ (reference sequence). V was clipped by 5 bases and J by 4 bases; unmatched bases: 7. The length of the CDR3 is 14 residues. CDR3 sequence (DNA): TGTGCCAGCAGCAACTCGACAGGGATCACTGAAGCTTTCTTT. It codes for CASSNSTGITEAFF.

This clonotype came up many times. CDR3 coding DNA: TGTGCCATCAGCCAGACTCGTTACGAGCAGTACTTC. Residues: CAISQTRYEQYF. This chain uses TRBV10-3 with TRBJ2-7; D is ambiguous. V lost 6 bases and J lost 4, with 10 bases in between. This CDR3 region has 12 residues. Per the germline V gene, CDR1 is ENHRY and CDR2 is SYGVKD.

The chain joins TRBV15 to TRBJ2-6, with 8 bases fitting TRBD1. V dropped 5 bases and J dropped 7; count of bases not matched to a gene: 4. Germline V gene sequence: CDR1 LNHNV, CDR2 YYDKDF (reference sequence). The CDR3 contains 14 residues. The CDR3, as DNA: TGTGCCACCAGCCCTGGGACAGGTGCCAACGTCCTGACTTTC. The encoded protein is CATSPGTGANVLTF. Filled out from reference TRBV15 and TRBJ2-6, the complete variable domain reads DAMVIQNPRYQVTQFGKPVTLSCSQTLNHNVMYWYQQKSSQAPKLLFHYYDKDFNNEADTPDNFQSRRPNTSFCFLDIRSPGLGDTAMYLCATSPGTGANVLTFGAGSRLTVL.

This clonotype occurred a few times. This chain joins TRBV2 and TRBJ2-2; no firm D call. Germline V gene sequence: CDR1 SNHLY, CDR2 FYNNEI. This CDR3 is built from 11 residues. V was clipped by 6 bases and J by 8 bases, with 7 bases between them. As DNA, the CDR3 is TGTGCCAGCAGCCACCGGGGGGAGCTGTTTTTT. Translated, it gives CASSHRGELFF.